This entry concerns a single TCR beta chain. Its specificity is not known. Deletions cut 3 bases from V and 2 bases from J, with 8 bases between. The CDR3 covers 14 residues. Looked up from germline, CDR1 is KGHSH and CDR2 is LQKENI. The protocol was immunoSEQ multiplex PCR, while the TCRdb copy is restricted to in-frame clones and leaves out a portion. The sample has hundreds of thousands of clones, more than 85% seen once. The data are from a study of shared clonotypes between healthy human individuals. Study-wide findings and caveats: Larger estimated richness was generally recorded for naive subsets relative to memory subsets.

It was CD45RO-negative cells, positively selected for CCR7, that made up naive CD8 cells, with terminally differentiated effector memory CD45RA+ cells excluded. Everyone who donated was a Caucasian adult who lived in Nashville, Tennessee. This TCR came from a man aged 25-40 years in good health. V is TRBV18 and J is TRBJ1-5; D remains ambiguous. Material for sequencing was naive CD8+ T cells sorted from blood. The CDR3 DNA follows: TGTGCCAGCTCACCCAGATCCGGCAATCAGCCCCAGCATTTT. This encodes CASSPRSGNQPQHF. The entire variable domain, with the rest obtained from reference TRBV18 and TRBJ1-5, is as follows: NAGVMQNPRHLVRRRGQEARLRCSPMKGHSHVYWYRQLPEEGLKFMVYLQKENIIDESGMPKERFSAEFPKEGPSILRIQQVVRGDSAAYFCASSPRSGNQPQHFGDGTRLSIL.